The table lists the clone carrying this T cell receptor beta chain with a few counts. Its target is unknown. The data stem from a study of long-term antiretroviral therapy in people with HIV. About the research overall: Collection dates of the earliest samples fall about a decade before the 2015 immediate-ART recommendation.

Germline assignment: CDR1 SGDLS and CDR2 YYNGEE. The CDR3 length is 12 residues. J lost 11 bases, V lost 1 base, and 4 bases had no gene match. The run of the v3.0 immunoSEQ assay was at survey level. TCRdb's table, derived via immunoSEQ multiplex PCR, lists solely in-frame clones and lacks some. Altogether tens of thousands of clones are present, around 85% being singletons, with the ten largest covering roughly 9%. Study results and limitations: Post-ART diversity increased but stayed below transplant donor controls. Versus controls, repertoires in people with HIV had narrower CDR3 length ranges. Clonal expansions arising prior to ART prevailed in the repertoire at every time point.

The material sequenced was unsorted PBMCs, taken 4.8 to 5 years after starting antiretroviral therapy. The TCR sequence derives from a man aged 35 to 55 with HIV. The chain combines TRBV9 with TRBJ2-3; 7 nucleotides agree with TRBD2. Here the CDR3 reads CASSVSGMKQYF. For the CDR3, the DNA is TGTGCCAGCAGCGTAAGCGGGATGAAGCAGTATTTT.